The following is a T cell receptor (beta chain) sequence with its context. Its antigen is unknown. Use of 60 Vbeta and 13 Jbeta primers characterized the PCR. Produced via immunoSEQ multiplex PCR; TCRdb's table is partial and in-frame only. The sample has under 200,000 clones, roughly 78% seen once; the top ten hold 3% to 3.5%. The sample originates from a study of cytomegalovirus exposure and HLA in healthy donors. General study points: Reportedly, cytomegalovirus status was diagnosed with high sensitivity and specificity. For most TCR beta V segments, an earlier analysis put the productive rate at about 87% or about 30% of the time.

With V trimmed by 6 bases and J by 5 bases, 8 bases remained unmatched. This CDR3 region has 14 residues. In germline, CDR1 is ENHRY, CDR2 SYGVKD. Material: PBMCs. The clonotype comes from a woman between 35 and 50 years old in good health and CMV-seronegative. The V gene is TRBV10-3, the J gene TRBJ2-7, with TRBD1 matching 9 bases. The CDR3 DNA follows: TGTGCCATCAGCCGACAGGGGGGTTTGAACGAGCAGTACTTC. It codes for CAISRQGGLNEQYF.